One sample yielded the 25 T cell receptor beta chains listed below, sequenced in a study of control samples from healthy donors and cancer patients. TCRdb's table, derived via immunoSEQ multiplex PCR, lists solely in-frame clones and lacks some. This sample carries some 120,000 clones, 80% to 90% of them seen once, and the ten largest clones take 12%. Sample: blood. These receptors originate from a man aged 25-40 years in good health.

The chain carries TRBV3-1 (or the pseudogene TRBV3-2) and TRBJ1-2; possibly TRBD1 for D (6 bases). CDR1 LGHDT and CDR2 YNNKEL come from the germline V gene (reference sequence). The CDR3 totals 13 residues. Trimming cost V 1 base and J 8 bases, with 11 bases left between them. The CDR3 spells CASSQVDSSGYTF. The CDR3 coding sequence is TGTGCCAGCAGCCAAGTGGACAGCAGCGGCTACACCTTC.

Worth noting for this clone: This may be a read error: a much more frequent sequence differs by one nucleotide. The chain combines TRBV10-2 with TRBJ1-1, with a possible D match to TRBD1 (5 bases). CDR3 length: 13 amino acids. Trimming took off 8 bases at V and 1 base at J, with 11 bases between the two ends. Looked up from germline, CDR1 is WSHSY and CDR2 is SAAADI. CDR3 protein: CASGGLGNTEAFF. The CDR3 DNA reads TGCGCCAGCGGGGGACTGGGGAACACTGAAGCTTTCTTT.

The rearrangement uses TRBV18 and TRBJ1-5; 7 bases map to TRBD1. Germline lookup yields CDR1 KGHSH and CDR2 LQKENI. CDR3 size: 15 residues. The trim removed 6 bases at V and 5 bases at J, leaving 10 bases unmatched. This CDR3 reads CASSGHSGGDQPQHF. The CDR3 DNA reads TGTGCCAGCTCCGGGCACTCAGGGGGAGATCAGCCCCAGCATTTT.

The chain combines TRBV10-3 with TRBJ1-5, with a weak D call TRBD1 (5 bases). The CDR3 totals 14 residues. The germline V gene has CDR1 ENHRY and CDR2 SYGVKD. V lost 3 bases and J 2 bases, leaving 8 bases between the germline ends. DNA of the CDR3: TGTGCCATCAGTGAAGGAGGGGGCAATCAGCCCCAGCATTTT. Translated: CAISEGGGNQPQHF.

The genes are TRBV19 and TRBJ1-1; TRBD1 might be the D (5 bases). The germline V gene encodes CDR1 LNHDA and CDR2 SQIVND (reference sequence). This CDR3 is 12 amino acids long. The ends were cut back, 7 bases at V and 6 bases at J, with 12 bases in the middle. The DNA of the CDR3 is TGTGCCAGTACGGAGGGGATAGCTGAAGCTTTCTTT. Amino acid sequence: CASTEGIAEAFF.

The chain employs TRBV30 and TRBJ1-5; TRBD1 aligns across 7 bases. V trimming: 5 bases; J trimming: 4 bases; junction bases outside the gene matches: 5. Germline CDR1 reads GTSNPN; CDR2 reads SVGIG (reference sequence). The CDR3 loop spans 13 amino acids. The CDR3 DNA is TGTGCCTGGGGGACAGTAGGAAATCAGCCCCAGCATTTT. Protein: CAWGTVGNQPQHF.

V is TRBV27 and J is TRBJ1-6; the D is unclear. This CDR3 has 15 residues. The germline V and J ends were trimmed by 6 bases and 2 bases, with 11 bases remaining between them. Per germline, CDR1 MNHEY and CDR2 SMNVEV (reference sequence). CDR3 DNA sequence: TGTGCCAGCAGGACGAGAGGCACCTATAATTCACCCCTCCACTTT. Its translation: CASRTRGTYNSPLHF.

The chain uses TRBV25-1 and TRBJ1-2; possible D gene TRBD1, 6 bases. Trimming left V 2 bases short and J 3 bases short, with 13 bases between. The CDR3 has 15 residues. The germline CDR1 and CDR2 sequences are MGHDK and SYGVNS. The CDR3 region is CASSESSPGDYGYTF. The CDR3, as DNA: TGTGCCAGCAGTGAAAGTAGTCCAGGGGACTATGGCTACACCTTC.

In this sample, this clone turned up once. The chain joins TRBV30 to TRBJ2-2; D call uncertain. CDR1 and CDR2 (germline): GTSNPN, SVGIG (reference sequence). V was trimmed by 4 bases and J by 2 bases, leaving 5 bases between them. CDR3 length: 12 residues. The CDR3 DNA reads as TGTGCCTGGAATGGAAACACCGGGGAGCTGTTTTTT. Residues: CAWNGNTGELFF.

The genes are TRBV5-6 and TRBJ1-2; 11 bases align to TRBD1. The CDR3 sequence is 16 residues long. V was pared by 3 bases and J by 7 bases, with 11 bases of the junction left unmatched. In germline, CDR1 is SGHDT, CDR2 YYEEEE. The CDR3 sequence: CASSSTGQGVRSGYTF. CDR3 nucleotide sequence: TGTGCCAGCAGCTCTACGGGACAGGGGGTACGGAGTGGCTACACCTTC.

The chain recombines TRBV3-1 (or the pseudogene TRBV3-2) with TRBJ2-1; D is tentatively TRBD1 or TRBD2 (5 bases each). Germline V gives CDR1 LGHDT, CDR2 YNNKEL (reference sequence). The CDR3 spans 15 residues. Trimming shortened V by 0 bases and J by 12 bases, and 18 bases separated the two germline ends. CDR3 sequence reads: CASSQDLSGAQGQFF. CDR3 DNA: TGTGCCAGCAGCCAAGATCTCTCCGGGGCCCAAGGGCAGTTCTTC.

CDR3 DNA sequence: TGTGCCAGCAGTTCCCAGGGGGCTTCCGGAAACACCATATATTTT. It codes for CASSSQGASGNTIYF. The chain recombines TRBV27 with TRBJ1-3; the match to TRBD1 covers 8 bases. Trimming removed 4 bases from V and 4 bases from J; junction bases left unmatched: 6. The CDR3 has 15 residues. Germline-derived CDR1 and CDR2 are MNHEY and SMNVEV (reference sequence).

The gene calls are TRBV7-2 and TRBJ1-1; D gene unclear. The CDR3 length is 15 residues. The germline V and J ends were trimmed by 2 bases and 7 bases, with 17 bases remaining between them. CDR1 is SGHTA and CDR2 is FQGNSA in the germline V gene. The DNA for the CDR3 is TGTGCCAGCAGCTTAAATCCCCGGTGGCAGGATGAAGCTTTCTTT. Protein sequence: CASSLNPRWQDEAFF.

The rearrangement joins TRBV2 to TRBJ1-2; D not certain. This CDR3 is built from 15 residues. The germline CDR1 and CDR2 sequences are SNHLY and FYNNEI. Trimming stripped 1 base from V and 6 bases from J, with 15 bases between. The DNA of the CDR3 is TGTGCCAGCAGTGAAGTTCCCCCATCCGGGAATGGCTACACCTTC. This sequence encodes CASSEVPPSGNGYTF.

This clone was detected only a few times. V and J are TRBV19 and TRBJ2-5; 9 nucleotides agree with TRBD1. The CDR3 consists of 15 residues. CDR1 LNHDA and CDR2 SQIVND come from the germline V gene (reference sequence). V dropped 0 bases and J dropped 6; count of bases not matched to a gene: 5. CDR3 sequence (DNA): TGTGCCAGTAGTATAGATTTTGGACAGGGGAAGACCCAGTACTTC. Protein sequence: CASSIDFGQGKTQYF.

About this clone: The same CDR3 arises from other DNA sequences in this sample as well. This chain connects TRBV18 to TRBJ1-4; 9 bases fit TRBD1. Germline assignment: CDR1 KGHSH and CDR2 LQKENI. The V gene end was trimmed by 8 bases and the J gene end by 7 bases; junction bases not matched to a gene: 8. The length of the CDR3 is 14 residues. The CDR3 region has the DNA TGTGCCAGCACTCCGGGACAGGGAAGTGAAAAACTGTTTTTT. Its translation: CASTPGQGSEKLFF.

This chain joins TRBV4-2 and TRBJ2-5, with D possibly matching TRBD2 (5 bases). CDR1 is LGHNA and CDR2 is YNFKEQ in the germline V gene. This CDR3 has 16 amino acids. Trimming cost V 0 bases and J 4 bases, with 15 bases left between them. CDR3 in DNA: TGTGCCAGCAGCCAAGATGGGCTAGCAAGCGGAGAGACCCAGTACTTC. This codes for CASSQDGLASGETQYF.

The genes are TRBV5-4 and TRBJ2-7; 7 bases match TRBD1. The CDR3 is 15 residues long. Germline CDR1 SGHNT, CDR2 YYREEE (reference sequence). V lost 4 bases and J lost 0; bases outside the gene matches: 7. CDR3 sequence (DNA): TGTGCCAGCAGCCTGGACAGGTCAAACTCCTACGAGCAGTACGTC. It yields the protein CASSLDRSNSYEQYV.

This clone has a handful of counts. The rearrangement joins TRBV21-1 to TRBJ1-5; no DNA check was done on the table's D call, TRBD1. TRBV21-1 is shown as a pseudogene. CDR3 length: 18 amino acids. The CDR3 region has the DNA TGTGCCAGCAGCCCACGGGACAGGGAGATATATAGCAATCAGCCCCAGCATTTT. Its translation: CASSPRDREIYSNQPQHF.

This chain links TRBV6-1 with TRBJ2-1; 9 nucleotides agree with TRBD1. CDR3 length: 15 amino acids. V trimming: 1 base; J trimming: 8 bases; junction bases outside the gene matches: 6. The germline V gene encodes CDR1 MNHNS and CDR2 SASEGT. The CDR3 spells CASSEVETGGYEQFF. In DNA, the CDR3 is TGTGCCAGCAGTGAAGTAGAGACAGGGGGATATGAGCAGTTCTTC.

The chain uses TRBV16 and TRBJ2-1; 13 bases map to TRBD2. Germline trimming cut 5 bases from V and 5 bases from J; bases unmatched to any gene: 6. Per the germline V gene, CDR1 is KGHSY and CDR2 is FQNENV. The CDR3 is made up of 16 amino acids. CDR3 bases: TGTGCCAGCAGCGCCAGGACTAGCGGGGGCCACAATGAGCAGTTCTTC. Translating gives CASSARTSGGHNEQFF.

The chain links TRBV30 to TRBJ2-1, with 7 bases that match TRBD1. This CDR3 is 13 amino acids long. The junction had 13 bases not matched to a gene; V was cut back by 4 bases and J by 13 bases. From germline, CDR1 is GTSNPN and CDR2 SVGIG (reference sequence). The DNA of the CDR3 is TGTGCCTGGACCCGCCCGGGACAGTTAAGTCAGTTCTTC. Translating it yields CAWTRPGQLSQFF.

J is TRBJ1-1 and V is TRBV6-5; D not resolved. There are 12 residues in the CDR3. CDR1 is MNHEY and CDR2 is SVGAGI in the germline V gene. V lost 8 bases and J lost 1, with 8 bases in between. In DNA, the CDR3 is TGTGCCAGCTCTCGGGGGAACACTGAAGCTTTCTTT. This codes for CASSRGNTEAFF.

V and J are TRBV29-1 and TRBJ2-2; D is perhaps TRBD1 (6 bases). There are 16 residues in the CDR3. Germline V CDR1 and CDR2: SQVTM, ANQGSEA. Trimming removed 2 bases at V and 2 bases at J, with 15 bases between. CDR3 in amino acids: CSVESPSQGNTGELFF. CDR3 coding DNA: TGCAGCGTTGAATCCCCCTCACAGGGAAACACCGGGGAGCTGTTTTTT.

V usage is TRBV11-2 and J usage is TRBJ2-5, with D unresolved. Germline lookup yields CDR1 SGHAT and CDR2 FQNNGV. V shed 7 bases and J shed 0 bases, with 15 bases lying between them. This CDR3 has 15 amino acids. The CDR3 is CASTPKSGHQETQYF. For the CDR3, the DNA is TGTGCCAGCACCCCCAAGTCGGGCCACCAAGAGACCCAGTACTTC.